This T cell receptor (beta chain) was found in a study of CD8 T cells in Susac syndrome. Whole-study results and caveats: The number of individuals included in the study's TCR sequencing and HLA analysis was acknowledged as relatively small.

An amount of RNA that ranged from roughly 0.45 to 1 ug was reverse transcribed with random hexamers. Amplification of TCR beta CDR3 spanned 54 Vbeta and 13 Jbeta via immunoSEQ multiplex PCR. TCRdb processed the immunoSEQ multiplex PCR reads anew with MiXCR; each CDR3 protein has one entry. There are hundreds of thousands of distinct CDR3 sequences in the sample; more than 80% occur only once, and 0.09% to 0.15% lies in the top ten. J was trimmed by 8 bases and V by 1 base; bases with no gene match: 3. Germline-derived CDR1 and CDR2 are MGHRA and YSYEKL. This CDR3 contains 13 residues. A remark on this clonotype: What it binds is not known.

The source of this sequence is a human donor with multiple sclerosis. The sequenced sample was CD8+ T cells from PBMCs. The chain joins TRBV4-1 to TRBJ1-1, with 8 bases fitting TRBD1. The CDR3: CASSQVGQDEAFF. CDR3 DNA sequence: TGCGCCAGCAGCCAAGTGGGACAGGACGAAGCTTTCTTT.